The 26 T cell receptor beta chains listed next were all sequenced from one sample in a study of blood T cell repertoires in COVID-19 (TCRdb year 2020). Library prep was done by the immunoSEQ multiplex PCR assay. TCRdb limited this immuneACCESS table to in-frame rearrangements with V and J called. A share of clones is missing; checked studies link under half to unresolved V genes, and the rest is unexplained. The sample records about 270,000 clones, around 85% of which are singletons. About an eighth of the sample goes to the ten largest clones. The sequenced material came from peripheral blood. These receptors came from a woman aged 30 to 39 with COVID-19, enrolled during active disease.

V gene TRBV6-2 or TRBV6-3 combines with J gene TRBJ1-1; 11 bases are shared with TRBD1. The CDR3 is 14 residues long. V gave up 5 bases and J gave up 8 bases; unmatched junction bases: 7. The germline CDR1 and CDR2 sequences are MNHEY and SVGEGT. Here the CDR3 DNA reads TGTGCCAGCAGTAAAACGGACAGGGGGCGAGAAGCTTTCTTT. This gives the protein CASSKTDRGREAFF.

At least ten counts were recorded for this clone. The same CDR3 arises from other DNA sequences in this sample as well. CDR3 in DNA: TGTGCCAGCAGCCCCCCTAGCGGGGGATACAATGAGCAGTTCTTC. Amino acids: CASSPPSGGYNEQFF. V is TRBV7-9 and J is TRBJ2-1; 10 bases map to TRBD2. The CDR3 is 15 amino acids. The V gene end was trimmed by 5 bases and the J gene end by 4 bases; junction bases not matched to a gene: 5. The germline V gene has CDR1 SEHNR and CDR2 FQNEAQ (reference sequence). The variable domain in full, with the rest retrieved from reference TRBV7-9 and TRBJ2-1, is DTGVSQNPRHKITKRGQNVTFRCDPISEHNRLYWYRQTLGQGPEFLTYFQNEAQLEKSRLLSDRFSAERPKGSFSTLEIQRTEQGDSAMYLCASSPPSGGYNEQFFGPGTRLTVL.

The chain has TRBV5-6 and TRBJ2-1; D is unclear. There are 14 residues in the CDR3. Germline assignment: CDR1 SGHDT and CDR2 YYEEEE. V was pared by 0 bases and J by 0 bases, with 4 bases between. CDR3 bases: TGTGCCAGCAGCTTGGGGAGCTCCTACAATGAGCAGTTCTTC. Translation: CASSLGSSYNEQFF.

The chain uses TRBV9 and TRBJ2-7; D might be TRBD2 (7 bases). The CDR3 totals 17 residues. V gave up 3 bases and J gave up 0 bases, with 19 bases separating them. The germline V gene encodes CDR1 SGDLS and CDR2 YYNGEE. The CDR3 here is CASSAEGAGALSYEQYF. The CDR3, as DNA: TGTGCCAGCAGCGCCGAGGGTGCGGGGGCCCTCTCCTACGAGCAGTACTTC.

This clone was seen only a few times. The chain is built from TRBV4-1 and TRBJ1-1; no firm D call. The CDR3 sequence is 17 residues long. CDR1 is MGHRA, CDR2 YSYEKL, per germline. V lost 3 bases and J 0 bases, leaving 17 bases between the germline ends. The CDR3 is CASSHLKGGRMNTEAFF. DNA of the CDR3: TGCGCCAGCAGCCATTTAAAGGGCGGGCGGATGAACACTGAAGCTTTCTTT.

The table lists this clone with a count of one. This chain uses TRBV7-2 with TRBJ1-2; possible D gene TRBD1, 6 bases. The CDR3 consists of 14 residues. CDR1 and CDR2 from the germline V gene are SGHTA and FQGNSA. V was shortened by 6 bases and J by 3 bases, with 14 bases between the two germline ends. CDR3 DNA sequence: TGTGCCAGCAGTTTTGGGGGCGCGGACTATGGCTACACCTTC. It yields the protein CASSFGGADYGYTF. The variable domain in full, completed from reference TRBV7-2 and TRBJ1-2, reads GAGVSQSPSNKVTEKGKDVELRCDPISGHTALYWYRQSLGQGLEFLIYFQGNSAPDKSGLPSDRFSAERTGGSVSTLTIQRTQQEDSAVYLCASSFGGADYGYTFGSGTRLTVV.

The chain combines TRBV5-1 with TRBJ1-4; 7 nucleotides agree with TRBD1. The V and J ends lost 3 bases and 8 bases, in that order; junction bases with no gene match: 7. The germline CDR1 and CDR2 sequences are SGHRS and YFSETQ. The CDR3 has 14 amino acids. CDR3 sequence reads: CASSSDRDPEKLFF. In DNA, the CDR3 is TGCGCCAGCAGCTCTGACAGGGACCCGGAAAAACTGTTTTTT.

There are a few counts of this clone. This rearrangement joins TRBV7-9 to TRBJ1-2; D unresolved. In germline, CDR1 is SEHNR, CDR2 FQNEAQ (reference sequence). The length of the CDR3 is 13 residues. Trimming took 2 bases from V and 2 from J, leaving 6 bases between them. The CDR3 bases are TGTGCCAGCAGCTTAAGAACAAACTATGGCTACACCTTC. The encoded protein is CASSLRTNYGYTF.

This sequence joins TRBV23-1 and TRBJ2-1; 7 nucleotides align to TRBD2. TRBV23-1 is identified as an open reading frame with a role that is uncertain. This CDR3 contains 12 residues. The V gene end was trimmed by 6 bases and the J gene end by 7 bases; junction bases not matched to a gene: 3. The CDR3 sequence is CASSDGRNEQFF. The DNA for the CDR3 is TGCGCCAGCAGCGACGGGAGGAATGAGCAGTTCTTC.

This clone appeared a single time. V usage is TRBV10-3 and J usage is TRBJ1-5; D not certain. Germline V gene lookup returns CDR1 ENHRY and CDR2 SYGVKD. CDR3 length: 17 residues. Trimming stripped 2 bases from V and 4 bases from J, with 18 bases between. The CDR3 reads CAISEPTTDLVNQPQHF. CDR3 sequence (DNA): TGTGCCATCAGTGAGCCGACTACGGACTTGGTAAATCAGCCCCAGCATTTT.

This clone turned up a few times. This sequence joins TRBV11-2 and TRBJ2-2; 9 nucleotides match TRBD1. CDR3 length: 16 residues. Germline-derived CDR1 and CDR2 are SGHAT and FQNNGV. The J segment lost 2 bases and the V segment lost 5 bases, leaving 6 bases of the junction unmatched. The CDR3 protein is CASSEDRGTNTGELFF. The DNA of the CDR3 is TGTGCCAGCAGCGAAGACAGGGGGACTAACACCGGGGAGCTGTTTTTT.

The chain couples TRBV11-2 to TRBJ1-2, with a weak D call TRBD1 (6 bases). The CDR3 runs 15 residues. Trimming left V 6 bases short and J 8 bases short, with 22 bases between. Per the germline V gene, CDR1 is SGHAT and CDR2 is FQNNGV. CDR3 DNA: TGTGCCAGCAGGCCCGGGGGGGCCACAGGTTGGGGCTACACCTTC. Its protein product is CASRPGGATGWGYTF.

This chain links TRBV24-1 with TRBJ2-1; possibly TRBD1 for D (6 bases). This CDR3 spans 16 amino acids. CDR1 and CDR2 (germline): KGHDR, SFDVKD. The V gene lost 5 bases and the J gene lost 4 bases, with 17 bases spanning the gap. This chain's CDR3 is CATSGGPGDKYNEQFF. CDR3 coding DNA: TGTGCCACCAGTGGTGGTCCCGGGGACAAGTACAATGAGCAGTTCTTC.

The gene calls are TRBV5-1 and TRBJ1-1; 9 nucleotides agree with TRBD1. This CDR3 has 14 residues. Germline CDR1 SGHRS, CDR2 YFSETQ. Trimming cost V 4 bases and J 4 bases; bases outside gene matches: 5. As DNA, the CDR3 is TGCGCCAGCAGCCCCACGGGACAGGGCACTGAAGCTTTCTTT. It codes for CASSPTGQGTEAFF.

This chain joins TRBV27 and TRBJ2-1; the match to TRBD1 covers 7 bases. Per the germline V gene, CDR1 is MNHEY and CDR2 is SMNVEV (reference sequence). CDR3 length equals 16 residues. Trimming took 3 bases from V and 3 from J; bases not matched to a gene: 8. The CDR3 DNA is TGTGCCAGCAGTTTGCGGACAGGTTCTTTCTACAATGAGCAGTTCTTC. Its translation: CASSLRTGSFYNEQFF.

This chain uses TRBV9 with TRBJ1-3; D is perhaps TRBD1 (5 bases). CDR1 SGDLS and CDR2 YYNGEE come from the germline V gene. CDR3 length: 15 amino acids. V was clipped by 0 bases and J by 4 bases, with 11 bases between them. The CDR3 DNA follows: TGTGCCAGCAGCGTAGGGGGCTTGGGAGGAAACACCATATATTTT. Its translation: CASSVGGLGGNTIYF. The full variable domain, in which reference TRBV9 and TRBJ1-3 provide the parts outside the CDR3, is DSGVTQTPKHLITATGQRVTLRCSPRSGDLSVYWYQQSLDQGLQFLIQYYNGEERAKGNILERFSAQQFPDLHSELNLSSLELGDSALYFCASSVGGLGGNTIYFGEGSWLTVV.

This sequence joins TRBV6-5 and TRBJ1-1, with TRBD1 as a possible D gene (6 bases). The CDR3 totals 15 residues. The ends were cut back, 6 bases at V and 5 bases at J, with 19 bases in the middle. Germline V gene sequence: CDR1 MNHEY, CDR2 SVGAGI. The CDR3 spells CASSLPSGGGTEAFF. CDR3 DNA: TGTGCCAGCAGCCTCCCTAGCGGGGGCGGGACTGAAGCTTTCTTT.

This chain uses TRBV5-1 with TRBJ1-4, with D maybe TRBD1 (5 bases). Germline V gene data show CDR1 as SGHRS and CDR2 as YFSETQ. V was pared by 1 base and J by 8 bases, with 21 bases between. This CDR3 spans 17 amino acids. CDR3 DNA: TGCGCCAGCAGCTTGCCGGGAGCCCCAGGGCAAAGAGAAAAACTGTTTTTT. Residues: CASSLPGAPGQREKLFF.

The chain couples TRBV4-1 to TRBJ2-3, with 8 nucleotides matching TRBD2. The V gene end was trimmed by 3 bases and the J gene end by 0 bases; junction bases not matched to a gene: 5. The CDR3 extends over 16 amino acids. Germline assignment: CDR1 MGHRA and CDR2 YSYEKL. The CDR3, as DNA: TGCGCCAGCAGCCATCCCTTAGCGGGGAGCACAGATACGCAGTATTTT. Translation: CASSHPLAGSTDTQYF.

This chain links TRBV2 with TRBJ1-1, with TRBD1 matching 7 bases. Germline CDR1 is SNHLY and CDR2 is FYNNEI. The ends lost 6 bases at V and 5 bases at J; junction bases unmatched: 12. The CDR3 extends over 15 amino acids. CDR3 sequence: CASSLTEQGGTEAFF. The CDR3 DNA sequence: TGTGCCAGCAGCCTCACCGAGCAGGGGGGAACTGAAGCTTTCTTT.

This clone showed up just once. The CDR3 DNA sequence: TGTGCCAGCAGCGACCAGGGGAGGGGGGCGGTGGATGGCTACACCTTC. Translating gives CASSDQGRGAVDGYTF. The chain couples TRBV7-9 to TRBJ1-2; a possible D gene is TRBD1 (6 bases). V was trimmed by 5 bases and J by 6 bases, leaving 22 bases between them. Germline-derived CDR1 and CDR2 are SEHNR and FQNEAQ (reference sequence). The CDR3 loop spans 16 amino acids.

The chain joins TRBV27 to TRBJ2-1, with 9 bases that match TRBD2. CDR1 MNHEY and CDR2 SMNVEV come from the germline V gene (reference sequence). Unmatched junction bases numbered 7, after V lost 8 bases and J lost 5 bases. The CDR3 consists of 14 residues. CDR3 amino acids: CASGSRGGDNEQFF. CDR3 coding DNA: TGTGCCAGCGGCTCGCGGGGGGGCGACAATGAGCAGTTCTTC.

J is TRBJ2-7 and V is TRBV27, with 8 bases matching TRBD2. From germline, CDR1 is MNHEY and CDR2 SMNVEV (reference sequence). The CDR3 extends over 15 amino acids. V shed 3 bases, J shed 5 bases, and the junction held 9 bases outside the gene matches. CDR3 coding DNA: TGTGCCAGCAGTTTCGTAACGGGGGGGCGCGACGAGCAGTACTTC. Protein product: CASSFVTGGRDEQYF.

The V gene is TRBV25-1, the J gene TRBJ2-3, with D unclear. The CDR3 is 11 amino acids. The V and J ends lost 2 bases and 7 bases respectively, with 4 bases between them. Germline CDR1 reads MGHDK; CDR2 reads SYGVNS. CDR3 amino acids: CASSEGHTQYF. The CDR3 DNA reads as TGTGCCAGCAGTGAAGGGCATACGCAGTATTTT.

The V call is TRBV4-1, the J call TRBJ1-5; D is uncertain. The V end was cut by 0 bases, the J end by 0 bases, with 9 bases between. Per the germline V gene, CDR1 is MGHRA and CDR2 is YSYEKL. CDR3 length: 16 amino acids. As DNA, the CDR3 is TGCGCCAGCAGCCAAGAGAGGTCCTTTAGCAATCAGCCCCAGCATTTT. Amino acid sequence: CASSQERSFSNQPQHF.

The J gene is TRBJ1-5, the V gene TRBV18; 7 nucleotides align to TRBD1. This CDR3 is built from 15 residues. Trimming cost V 4 bases and J 4 bases; bases outside gene matches: 7. The germline CDR1 and CDR2 sequences are KGHSH and LQKENI. The CDR3 bases are TGTGCCAGCTCACAGCCGGGGACAGTTAATCAGCCCCAGCATTTT. Protein product: CASSQPGTVNQPQHF.